The sequence of this TCR beta chain was determined in a study of shared clonotypes between healthy human individuals. Findings and caveats of the study: Shared clonotypes: 4.5% to 5% naive CD4, around 3.7% naive CD8, 2.3% memory CD4, over 0.3% memory CD8. Generally, naive subsets (rather than memory subsets) showed larger estimated richness.

V lost 3 bases and J lost 5; bases outside the gene matches: 14. The CDR3 covers 18 residues. In germline, CDR1 is LNHNV, CDR2 YYDKDF (reference sequence). Points on this clone: Its target is not known.

The table came from immunoSEQ multiplex PCR; TCRdb's copy has only in-frame clones and leaves some out. Of around 2.5 million clones in the sample, 93% were seen once. Sequenced: naive CD4+ T cells from PBMCs. Subset here: CD45RA+ positively selected. V usage is TRBV15 and J usage is TRBJ2-5; 11 bases align to TRBD1. The sequence derives from a man between 18 and 29 years old in good health. Some clones in this sample may be carry-over from other donors' samples. The CDR3 coding sequence is TGTGCCACCAGCAGGGAATTCTACGGGACAGGGGGTTTGGAGACCCAGTACTTC. It is translated as CATSREFYGTGGLETQYF.